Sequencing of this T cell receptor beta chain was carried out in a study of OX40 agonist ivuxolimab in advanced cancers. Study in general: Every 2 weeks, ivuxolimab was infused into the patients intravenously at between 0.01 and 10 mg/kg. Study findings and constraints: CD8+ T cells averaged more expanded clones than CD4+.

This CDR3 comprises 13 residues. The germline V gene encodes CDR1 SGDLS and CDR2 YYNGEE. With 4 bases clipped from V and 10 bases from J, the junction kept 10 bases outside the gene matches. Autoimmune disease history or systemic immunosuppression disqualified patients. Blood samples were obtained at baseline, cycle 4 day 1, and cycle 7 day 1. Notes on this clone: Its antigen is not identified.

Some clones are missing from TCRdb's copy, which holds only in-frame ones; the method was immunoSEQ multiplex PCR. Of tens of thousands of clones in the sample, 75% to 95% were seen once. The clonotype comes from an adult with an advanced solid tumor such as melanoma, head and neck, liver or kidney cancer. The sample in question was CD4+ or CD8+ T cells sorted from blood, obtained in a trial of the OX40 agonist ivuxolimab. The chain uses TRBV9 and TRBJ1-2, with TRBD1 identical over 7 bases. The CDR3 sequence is CASSTQGGVDYTF. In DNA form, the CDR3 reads TGTGCCAGCAGCACCCAGGGGGGCGTAGACTACACCTTC.